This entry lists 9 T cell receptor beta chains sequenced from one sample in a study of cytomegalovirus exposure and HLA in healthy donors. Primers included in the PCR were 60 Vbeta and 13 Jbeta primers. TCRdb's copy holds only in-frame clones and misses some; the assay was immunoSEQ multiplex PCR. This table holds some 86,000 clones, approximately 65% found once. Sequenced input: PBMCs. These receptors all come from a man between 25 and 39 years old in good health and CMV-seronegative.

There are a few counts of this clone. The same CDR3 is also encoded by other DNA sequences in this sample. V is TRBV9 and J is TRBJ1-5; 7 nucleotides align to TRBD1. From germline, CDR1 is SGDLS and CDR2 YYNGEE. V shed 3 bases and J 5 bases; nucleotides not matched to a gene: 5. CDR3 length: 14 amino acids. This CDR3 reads CASSAGQTYQPQHF. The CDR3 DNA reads TGTGCCAGCAGCGCGGGACAGACTTATCAGCCCCAGCATTTT. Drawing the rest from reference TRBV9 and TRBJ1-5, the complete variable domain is DSGVTQTPKHLITATGQRVTLRCSPRSGDLSVYWYQQSLDQGLQFLIQYYNGEERAKGNILERFSAQQFPDLHSELNLSSLELGDSALYFCASSAGQTYQPQHFGDGTRLSIL.

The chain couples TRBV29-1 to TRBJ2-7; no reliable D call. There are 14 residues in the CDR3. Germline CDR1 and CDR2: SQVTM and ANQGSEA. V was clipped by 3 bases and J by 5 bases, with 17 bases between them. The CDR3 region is CSVDPIPGSHEQYF. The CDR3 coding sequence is TGCAGCGTTGACCCGATACCAGGCAGCCACGAGCAGTACTTC.

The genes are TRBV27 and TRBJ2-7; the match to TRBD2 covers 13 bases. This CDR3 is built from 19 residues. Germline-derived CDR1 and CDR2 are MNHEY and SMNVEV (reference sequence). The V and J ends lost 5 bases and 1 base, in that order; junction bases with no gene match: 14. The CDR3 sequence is CASSRQTSGRSLRSYEQYF. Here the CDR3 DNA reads TGTGCCAGCAGTCGTCAGACTAGCGGGAGGTCACTGAGATCCTACGAGCAGTACTTC.

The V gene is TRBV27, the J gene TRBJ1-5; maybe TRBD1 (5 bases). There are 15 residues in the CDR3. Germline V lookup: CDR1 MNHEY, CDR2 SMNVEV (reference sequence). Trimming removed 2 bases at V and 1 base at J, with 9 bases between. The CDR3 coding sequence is TGTGCCAGCAGTTTACGTCCAGGGAGCAATCAGCCCCAGCATTTT. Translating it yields CASSLRPGSNQPQHF.

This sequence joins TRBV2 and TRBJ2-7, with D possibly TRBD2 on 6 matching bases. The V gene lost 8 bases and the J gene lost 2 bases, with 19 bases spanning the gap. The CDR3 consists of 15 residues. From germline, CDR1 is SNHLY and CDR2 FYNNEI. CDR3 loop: CASGRSGSGPYEQYF. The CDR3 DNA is TGTGCCAGCGGGCGTTCGGGGAGCGGGCCCTACGAGCAGTACTTC. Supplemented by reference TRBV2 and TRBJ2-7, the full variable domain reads EPEVTQTPSHQVTQMGQEVILRCVPISNHLYFYWYRQILGQKVEFLVSFYNNEISEKSEIFDDQFSVERPDGSNFTLKIRSTKLEDSAMYFCASGRSGSGPYEQYFGPGTRLTVT.

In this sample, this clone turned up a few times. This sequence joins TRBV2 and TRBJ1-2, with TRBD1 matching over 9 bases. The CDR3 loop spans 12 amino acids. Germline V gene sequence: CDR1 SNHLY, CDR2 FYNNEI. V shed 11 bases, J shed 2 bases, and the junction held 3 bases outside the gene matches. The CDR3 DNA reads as TGTGCCGGGGACAGGGACAACTATGGCTACACCTTC. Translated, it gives CAGDRDNYGYTF.

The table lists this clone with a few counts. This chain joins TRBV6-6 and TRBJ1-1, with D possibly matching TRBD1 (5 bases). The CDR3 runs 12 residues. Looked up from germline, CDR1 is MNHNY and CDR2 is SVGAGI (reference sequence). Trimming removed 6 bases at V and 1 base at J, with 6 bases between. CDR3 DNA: TGTGCCAGCAGGACAGAGAACACTGAAGCTTTCTTT. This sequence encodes CASRTENTEAFF.

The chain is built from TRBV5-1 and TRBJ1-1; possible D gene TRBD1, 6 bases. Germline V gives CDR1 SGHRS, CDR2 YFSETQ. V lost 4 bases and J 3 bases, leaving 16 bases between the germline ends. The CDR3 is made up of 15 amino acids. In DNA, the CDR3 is TGCGCCAGCAGCCCTGGTGGAGGGGGGGACACTGAAGCTTTCTTT. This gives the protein CASSPGGGGDTEAFF.

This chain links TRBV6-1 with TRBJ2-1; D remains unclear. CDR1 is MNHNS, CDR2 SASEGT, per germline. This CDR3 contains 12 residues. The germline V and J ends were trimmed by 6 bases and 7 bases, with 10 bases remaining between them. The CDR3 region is CASRRSENEQFF. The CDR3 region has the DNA TGTGCCAGCAGGCGATCTGAAAATGAGCAGTTCTTC.